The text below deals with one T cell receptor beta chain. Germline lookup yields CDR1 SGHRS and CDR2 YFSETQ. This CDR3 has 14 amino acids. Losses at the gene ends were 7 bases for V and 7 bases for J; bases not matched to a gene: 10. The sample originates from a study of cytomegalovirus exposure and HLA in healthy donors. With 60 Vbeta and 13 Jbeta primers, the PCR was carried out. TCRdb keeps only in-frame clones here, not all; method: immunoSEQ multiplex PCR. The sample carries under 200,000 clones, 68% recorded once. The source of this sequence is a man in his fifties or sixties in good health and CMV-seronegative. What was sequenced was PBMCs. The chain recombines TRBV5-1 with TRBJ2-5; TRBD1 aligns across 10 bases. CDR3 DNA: TGCGCCAGCCTTCTGACAGGGGGCGGAGGGACCCAGTACTTC. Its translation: CASLLTGGGGTQYF.